This TCR beta chain stems from a study of blood T cell dynamics during melanoma immunotherapy. Regarding time point: week 3, after first cycle of checkpoint inhibitor. The junction had 3 bases not matched to a gene; V was cut back by 3 bases and J by 7 bases. CDR1 and CDR2 from the germline V gene are SGDLS and YYNGEE. The CDR3 is 15 amino acids. Libraries were prepared by immunoSEQ multiplex PCR; TCRdb keeps only in-frame clonotypes and omits some of them. This table has 15,000 or so clones, about 95% appearing once. Sequenced here: effector memory CD8+ T cells from blood, sampled from a patient treated with checkpoint blockade. J is TRBJ2-1 and V is TRBV9; 14 bases are a match to TRBD2. This clonotype originated in a human donor with melanoma. CDR3 nucleotide sequence: TGTGCCAGCAGCGGAGGGACTAGCGGGAGTAATGAGCAGTTCTTC. Its protein product is CASSGGTSGSNEQFF.